This record concerns one TCR beta chain sequence. As yet, its antigen is unknown. Looked up from germline, CDR1 is MNHEY and CDR2 is SVGAGI. V lost 6 bases and J lost 0, with 12 bases in between. The CDR3 is 15 amino acids. It was with 60 Vbeta and 13 Jbeta primers that the PCR ran. The table came from immunoSEQ multiplex PCR; TCRdb's copy has only in-frame clones and leaves some out. This table holds around 130,000 clones, more than 80% found once. The record originates from a study of cytomegalovirus exposure and HLA in healthy donors. Whole-study results and caveats: Cytomegalovirus-associated TCR beta chains were listed, numbering around 150. A highly shared variant cluster was judged a likely technical artifact. Common viral pathogens (according to a later analysis) appeared linked to several of the most significant clusters. Roughly uniform sequencing depth across donors was assumed, possibly incorrectly.

This receptor was identified in a woman aged 30 to 39 in good health and CMV-seropositive. Source material: PBMCs. The chain carries TRBV6-5 and TRBJ2-1; D is perhaps TRBD2 (6 bases). The CDR3 coding sequence is TGTGCCAGCAGGGGAGGAGGACGCTCCTACAATGAGCAGTTCTTC. This codes for CASRGGGRSYNEQFF.